The 2 T cell receptor beta chains presented below share a single source sample, sequenced in a study of cytomegalovirus exposure and HLA in healthy donors. The PCR contained 60 Vbeta and 13 Jbeta primers. Only in-frame clones appear in the TCRdb table, and some are missing; sequencing was by immunoSEQ multiplex PCR. Of about 190,000 clones listed, roughly 85% are singletons. Material for sequencing was PBMCs. These receptor sequences come from a boy between 2 and 10 years old in good health and CMV-seronegative.

The chain carries TRBV5-6 and TRBJ2-2; D is perhaps TRBD2 (5 bases). The CDR3 length is 13 residues. Germline lookup yields CDR1 SGHDT and CDR2 YYEEEE. V lost 2 bases and J 5 bases, leaving 7 bases between the germline ends. In nucleotides, the CDR3 is TGTGCCAGCAGCTTCGGCGGGACCGGGGAGCTGTTTTTT. It specifies CASSFGGTGELFF. Full variable domain (rest looked up from reference TRBV5-6 and TRBJ2-2): DAGVTQSPTHLIKTRGQQVTLRCSPKSGHDTVSWYQQALGQGPQFIFQYYEEEERQRGNFPDRFSGHQFPNYSSELNVNALLLGDSALYLCASSFGGTGELFFGEGSRLTVL.

This rearrangement joins TRBV9 to TRBJ2-1; 9 bases match TRBD2. CDR1 is SGDLS and CDR2 is YYNGEE in the germline V gene. The CDR3 totals 15 residues. The junction had 7 bases not matched to a gene; V was cut back by 0 bases and J by 9 bases. CDR3 sequence: CASSVDGGRVAEQFF. As DNA, the CDR3 is TGTGCCAGCAGCGTAGATGGCGGGAGGGTGGCTGAGCAGTTCTTC.